What follows are 13 T cell receptor beta chains derived from one specimen sequenced in a study of blood T cell repertoires in COVID-19. Clones were read by immunoSEQ multiplex PCR, and TCRdb kept only the in-frame ones, dropping some. Among some 150,000 clones listed, around 86% were seen once. The sample was peripheral blood. These receptors originate from a man in his 70s with acute or convalescent COVID-19.

The chain is built from TRBV25-1 and TRBJ2-2; 7 bases are shared with TRBD2. Per germline, CDR1 MGHDK and CDR2 SYGVNS. The CDR3 has 15 amino acids. V shed 6 bases and J 0 bases; nucleotides not matched to a gene: 4. Here the CDR3 reads CASRAGSPNTGELFF. The CDR3 DNA sequence: TGTGCCAGCAGAGCGGGGAGCCCGAACACCGGGGAGCTGTTTTTT. Full variable domain (outside the CDR3, taken from reference TRBV25-1 and TRBJ2-2): EADIYQTPRYLVIGTGKKITLECSQTMGHDKMYWYQQDPGMELHLIHYSYGVNSTEKGDLSSESTVSRIRTEHFPLTLESARPSHTSQYLCASRAGSPNTGELFFGEGSRLTVL.

V gene TRBV7-9 combines with J gene TRBJ1-4, with unresolved D. The CDR3 covers 14 residues. Germline V gene sequence: CDR1 SEHNR, CDR2 FQNEAQ (reference sequence). V lost 5 bases to trimming and J lost 0 bases, with 7 bases between them. In nucleotides, the CDR3 is TGTGCCAGCAGCGTCGGTACAACTAATGAAAAACTGTTTTTT. This codes for CASSVGTTNEKLFF. Complete variable domain (other parts from reference TRBV7-9 and TRBJ1-4): DTGVSQNPRHKITKRGQNVTFRCDPISEHNRLYWYRQTLGQGPEFLTYFQNEAQLEKSRLLSDRFSAERPKGSFSTLEIQRTEQGDSAMYLCASSVGTTNEKLFFGSGTQLSVL.

This chain uses TRBV28 with TRBJ1-6; D uncertain. Per germline, CDR1 MDHEN and CDR2 SYDVKM. Trimming removed 11 bases at V and 3 bases at J, with 11 bases between. The CDR3 spans 13 residues. The CDR3 loop reads CAGQPVYNSPLHF. The CDR3 bases are TGTGCCGGGCAGCCAGTCTATAATTCACCCCTCCACTTT. Full variable domain (outside the CDR3, taken from reference TRBV28 and TRBJ1-6): DVKVTQSSRYLVKRTGEKVFLECVQDMDHENMFWYRQDPGLGLRLIYFSYDVKMKEKGDIPEGYSVSREKKERFSLILESASTNQTSMYLCAGQPVYNSPLHFGNGTRLTVT.

The rearrangement joins TRBV11-2 to TRBJ1-5; D remains ambiguous. Germline V gene lookup returns CDR1 SGHAT and CDR2 FQNNGV. V lost 5 bases and J 2 bases, leaving 16 bases between the germline ends. The CDR3 loop spans 16 amino acids. The DNA for the CDR3 is TGTGCCAGCAGCAACCCCGCAGACTTTGGCAATCAGCCCCAGCATTTT. It encodes CASSNPADFGNQPQHF.

The genes are TRBV4-1 and TRBJ2-3; D perhaps matches TRBD1 (6 bases). The V gene lost 3 bases and the J gene lost 8 bases, with 21 bases spanning the gap. The CDR3 is 16 amino acids. Germline V gene lookup returns CDR1 MGHRA and CDR2 YSYEKL. CDR3 region: CASSHPQGSLKSTQYF. DNA of the CDR3: TGCGCCAGCAGCCATCCCCAGGGGTCCCTTAAAAGTACGCAGTATTTT.

V and J are TRBV25-1 and TRBJ1-3, with a weak D call TRBD1 (6 bases). CDR3 length equals 15 residues. Germline loops: CDR1 MGHDK, CDR2 SYGVNS. Between the trimmed V and J ends, which lost 2 bases and 2 bases, there was a span of 10 bases. For the CDR3, the DNA is TGTGCCAGCAGTGAAGTACAGGGTCCTGGAAACACCATATATTTT. It encodes CASSEVQGPGNTIYF.

This chain connects TRBV5-4 to TRBJ2-7; possibly TRBD1 for D (7 bases). Trimming took 0 bases from V and 6 from J, leaving 13 bases between them. The CDR3 is 14 residues long. Per germline, CDR1 SGHNT and CDR2 YYREEE (reference sequence). CDR3 region: CASSLGTGGPEQYF. Here the CDR3 DNA reads TGTGCCAGCAGCTTGGGGACAGGAGGGCCCGAGCAGTACTTC.

This chain links TRBV11-2 with TRBJ2-3; D gene unclear. CDR3 length: 13 amino acids. V was cut by 4 bases and J by 1 base, with 6 bases left in between. Germline V gives CDR1 SGHAT, CDR2 FQNNGV. The CDR3 DNA follows: TGTGCCAGCAGCTCCCTCCGCACAGATACGCAGTATTTT. Protein product: CASSSLRTDTQYF.

This chain connects TRBV4-1 to TRBJ1-1; no firm D call. Germline V lookup: CDR1 MGHRA, CDR2 YSYEKL. V lost 4 bases and J 0 bases, leaving 15 bases between the germline ends. There are 16 residues in the CDR3. The CDR3 sequence: CASSRLGVSMNTEAFF. The CDR3 DNA reads TGCGCCAGCAGCCGTCTGGGCGTGAGCATGAACACTGAAGCTTTCTTT.

The rearrangement joins TRBV5-1 to TRBJ2-2, with 9 nucleotides matching TRBD2. The CDR3 covers 17 residues. Germline-derived CDR1 and CDR2 are SGHRS and YFSETQ. Germline trimming cut 0 bases from V and 7 bases from J; bases unmatched to any gene: 10. The CDR3 bases are TGCGCCAGCAGCTTGGAGCTAGCGGGGCACGGGGACGGGGAGCTGTTTTTT. This encodes CASSLELAGHGDGELFF.

The chain uses TRBV28 and TRBJ2-1; TRBD1 aligns across 8 bases. The CDR3 sequence is 14 residues long. Germline CDR1 MDHEN, CDR2 SYDVKM. J lost 7 bases, V lost 11 bases, and 13 bases had no gene match. Written as DNA, the CDR3 is TGTGCCGGGGCTCCGGGACAGGCGGAAAATGAGCAGTTCTTC. Residues: CAGAPGQAENEQFF.

The chain combines TRBV7-8 with TRBJ1-3, with 9 bases lining up with TRBD1. The CDR3 covers 16 residues. Germline loops: CDR1 SGHVS, CDR2 FQNEAQ. The junction had 11 bases not matched to a gene; V was cut back by 5 bases and J by 6 bases. CDR3 DNA: TGTGCCAGCAGCCGGGACAGGGCGTTTAGGGAAAACACCATATATTTT. Translated: CASSRDRAFRENTIYF.

V usage is TRBV5-4 and J usage is TRBJ1-1; D uncertain. The germline V gene has CDR1 SGHNT and CDR2 YYREEE (reference sequence). There are 14 residues in the CDR3. V dropped 0 bases and J dropped 3 bases, with 9 bases sitting between them. CDR3 DNA sequence: TGTGCCAGCAGCTTGGATTTGCGAGACACTGAAGCTTTCTTT. This translates into CASSLDLRDTEAFF. Variable domain in full (rest from reference TRBV5-4 and TRBJ1-1): ETGVTQSPTHLIKTRGQQVTLRCSSQSGHNTVSWYQQALGQGPQFIFQYYREEENGRGNFPPRFSGLQFPNYSSELNVNALELDDSALYLCASSLDLRDTEAFFGQGTRLTVV.